A selection of T cell receptor beta chains follows, all from one sample in a study of T cells in Graves' hyperthyroidism and ophthalmopathy. MiXCR, run by TCRdb on the multiplex PCR reads, gives a single entry per CDR3 protein. The table shows approximately 520,000 distinct CDR3 sequences, with about a fifth occurring only once. The sample was blood. These receptors all stem from a young man with Graves' hyperthyroidism. Both conserved end residues are trimmed from each CDR3. A D gene is named only where the DNA matches it firmly. Clone size is not always given. Where it is, it says once, few, many or a class for expanded clones.

ASLGQVGGHEQY,TRBV28,.,TRBJ2-7,.
SVEDHRGTGRNTEAF,TRBV29-1,.,TRBJ1-1,TRBD1
ASSLTTAYEQY,TRBV28,many,TRBJ2-7,.
ASSTGGDLQAF,TRBV19,many,TRBJ1-1,TRBD1
ASSSTSGGPTGELF,TRBV19,few,TRBJ2-2,TRBD2
ATSDSGQGAGNYGYT,TRBV24-1,many,TRBJ1-2,TRBD1
ASSARPQNTGELF,TRBV7-8,many,TRBJ2-2,.
ASGLLTGGNYGYT,TRBV12-5,many,TRBJ1-2,TRBD1
ASSLPAWDGYT,TRBV7-2,many,TRBJ1-2,.
ASSVGLLAGVQETQY,TRBV6-1,.,TRBJ2-5,TRBD2
ASSLLKGHEQY,TRBV11-2,.,TRBJ2-7,.
AISESRQGPGYT,TRBV10-3,many,TRBJ1-2,TRBD1
ASSYGGGSMYGYT,TRBV6-5,.,TRBJ1-2,.
SARRVAGPTGELF,TRBV20-1,few,TRBJ2-2,.
ASSPTAPSEQY,TRBV12-3/TRBV12-4,.,TRBJ2-7,.
ASSLRDRGVRAF,TRBV5-1,.,TRBJ1-1,.
ASSLGWGSVDGYT,TRBV27,.,TRBJ1-2,.
ASSPPGVRETQY,TRBV18,.,TRBJ2-5,.
ASSEAGLITQPQH,TRBV2,many,TRBJ1-5,.
ASSFGGGVEAF,TRBV12-3/TRBV12-4,.,TRBJ1-1,.
ASSFTDLNGELF,TRBV28,few,TRBJ2-2,.
ASSFDRVNQPQH,TRBV12-3/TRBV12-4,many,TRBJ1-5,TRBD1
ATSDPTGNTYEQY,TRBV24-1,many,TRBJ2-7,.
ASSSADSPGGYEQY,TRBV12-3/TRBV12-4,few,TRBJ2-7,.
ASTGQEGLAGPQY,TRBV11-2,many,TRBJ2-7,TRBD2
ASNRRASNQPQH,TRBV19,.,TRBJ1-5,.
ASSYPAGSITEAF,TRBV6-5,.,TRBJ1-1,.
ASSLGTGANYGDT,TRBV7-9,once,TRBJ1-2,TRBD1
ASSRIDNTEAF,TRBV28,many,TRBJ1-1,.
ASSLDLRYGYT,TRBV9,many,TRBJ1-2,.
ASSLQGSFGELF,TRBV5-5,.,TRBJ2-2,.
SAAGTLGVAVSYEQY,TRBV20-1,few,TRBJ2-7,.
ASSLVGQGKGEQY,TRBV5-1,.,TRBJ2-7,.
ASSRASGQPQH,TRBV6-4,.,TRBJ1-5,.
ASSPVSGVTEAF,TRBV12-3/TRBV12-4,many,TRBJ1-1,.
ASSYSGGALEQY,TRBV6-5,.,.,.
ASSYSRDRAHEQY,TRBV6-5,many,TRBJ2-7,TRBD1
ASSYQTGVLDEQY,TRBV5-1,many,TRBJ2-7,TRBD1
ASSDHTGELF,TRBV5-6,few,TRBJ2-2,.
AWSASGTGPSGEQY,TRBV30,.,TRBJ2-7,.
ASSLMVTGMNTEAF,TRBV27,many,TRBJ1-1,.
ASSLDFRSTEAF,TRBV5-1,many,TRBJ1-1,.
ASRAGPNTGELF,TRBV19,many,TRBJ2-2,.
ASSYSSGVAYEQY,TRBV6-5,few,TRBJ2-7,.
ASSEFAWQAISGNTIY,TRBV6-1,many,TRBJ1-3,.